The clone carrying this TCR beta chain occurred a few times. Its cognate antigen is unknown. Assay used: immunoSEQ multiplex PCR; TCRdb lists only in-frame clones, some missing. The table records 150,000 to 200,000 clones, more than 85% of them present only once. This record belongs to a study of T cell responses to AZD1222 COVID-19 vaccine. The study's findings and limits: Donors were mostly white British, more females; clonal diversity possibly underestimated. Only a handful of individuals given AZD1222 were seropositive at baseline. Reports say nearly half of spike-specific TCRs go after unmutated variant regions.

Sequencing was performed on peripheral blood, taken on day 0 of AZD1222 vaccination. The origin of this receptor is an adult in good health.

Here the CDR3 reads CASSHPGQGNTEAFF. CDR3 DNA sequence: TGTGCCAGCAGCCATCCAGGGCAGGGGAACACTGAAGCTTTCTTT. This chain connects TRBV3-1 (or the pseudogene TRBV3-2) to TRBJ1-1, with a weak D call TRBD1 (5 bases). The CDR3 length is 15 residues. Trimming pared 3 bases from V and 1 base from J, leaving 12 bases between. Germline lookup yields CDR1 LGHDT and CDR2 YNNKEL (reference sequence).